One sample yielded the 28 T cell receptor beta chains listed below, sequenced in a study of metastatic and nonmetastatic thyroid tumors. TCRdb re-analyzed the PCR reads through MiXCR. Here the sample spans over 15,000 clones, about 33% being singletons. Patients were all untreated before their thyroid surgery. The sequenced sample was adjacent normal tissue. The receptors stem from a female donor with papillary thyroid cancer or a benign thyroid nodule (not recorded which). Some clones in this sample may be carry-over from other donors' samples.

This clone was found a few times. The CDR3 coding sequence is TGTGCCAGCAGGACCCTAGCGGGAGCCTACAATGAGCAGTTCTTC. Amino acid sequence: CASRTLAGAYNEQFF. The chain is built from TRBV6-1 and TRBJ2-1; the match to TRBD2 covers 10 bases. Trimming cost V 6 bases and J 2 bases; bases outside gene matches: 4. This CDR3 has 15 residues. The germline V gene encodes CDR1 MNHNS and CDR2 SASEGT.

This clone appeared many times. J is TRBJ2-3 and V is TRBV6-6; 11 positions match TRBD1. The germline CDR1 and CDR2 sequences are MNHNY and SVGAGI (reference sequence). The CDR3 is 15 amino acids. J lost 3 bases, V lost 7 bases, and 6 bases had no gene match. CDR3 DNA sequence: TGTGCCAGCACCTCAGGACAGGGGGCAACAGATACGCAGTATTTT. This codes for CASTSGQGATDTQYF.

This clone ranks as medium-sized (0.01 to 0.1%). This may come from a read error, since a much larger clone is one base off. This rearrangement joins TRBV6-1 to TRBJ1-2, with 10 bases matching TRBD1. V shed 7 bases, J shed 8 bases, and the junction held 7 bases outside the gene matches. This CDR3 comprises 13 residues. CDR1 is MNHNS, CDR2 SASEGT, per germline. CDR3 nucleotide sequence: TGTGCCAGCAATTACGGGACAGGGGACGGCTACACCTTC. Amino acids: CASNYGTGDGYTF.

Only a few counts were recorded for this clone. V gene TRBV28 combines with J gene TRBJ1-2; 9 bases agree with TRBD1. After removal of 5 bases from V and 7 bases from J, the junction contained 14 bases not matched to a gene. The CDR3 has 16 residues. CDR1 and CDR2 (germline): MDHEN, SYDVKM. CDR3 nucleotide sequence: TGTGCCAGCAGTACAGGGAGGGGACAGGGTCGAAGTGGCTACACCTTC. Residues: CASSTGRGQGRSGYTF.

This clone appeared a few times. The rearrangement links TRBV6-1 to TRBJ2-5; TRBD2 matches 9 bases. Germline V gives CDR1 MNHNS, CDR2 SASEGT. The CDR3 runs 15 residues. J gave up 4 bases and V 5 bases, and 8 bases lay outside the gene matches. In nucleotides, the CDR3 is TGTGCCAGCAGTTTCCGCGGGGGGGGTAGAGAGACCCAGTACTTC. Its translation is CASSFRGGGRETQYF.

This clone was counted between two and nine times. This chain connects TRBV28 to TRBJ2-1, with 15 nucleotides matching TRBD2. Germline assignment: CDR1 MDHEN and CDR2 SYDVKM. The junction had 4 bases not matched to a gene; V was cut back by 7 bases and J by 0 bases. The CDR3 is made up of 17 amino acids. The CDR3 sequence is CASTGTSGRSSYNEQFF. CDR3 in DNA: TGTGCCAGCACCGGGACTAGCGGGAGGAGCTCCTACAATGAGCAGTTCTTC.

By share of the sample, this clone is medium-sized. The rearrangement links TRBV27 to TRBJ2-7; D is unclear. CDR3 length: 16 amino acids. V lost 0 bases, J lost 6 bases, and 18 bases lay in between. Germline CDR1 is MNHEY and CDR2 is SMNVEV (reference sequence). The CDR3 region has the DNA TGTGCCAGCAGTTTATCGGTTTCGGCCGGTTTCGGCGAGCAGTACTTC. Protein: CASSLSVSAGFGEQYF.

This clone is deemed medium-sized. The chain carries TRBV19 and TRBJ2-3; maybe TRBD2 (5 bases). V dropped 5 bases and J dropped 6 bases, with 9 bases sitting between them. The CDR3 is 12 residues long. CDR1 is LNHDA and CDR2 is SQIVND in the germline V gene (reference sequence). For the CDR3, the DNA is TGTGCCAGTAGTTTGGAGGCTGATACGCAGTATTTT. Its protein is CASSLEADTQYF.

This sequence joins TRBV18 and TRBJ2-7; 7 bases align to TRBD2. Germline V gives CDR1 KGHSH, CDR2 LQKENI. The V segment lost 1 base and the J segment 1 base; nucleotides outside the gene matches: 4. This CDR3 has 15 amino acids. The CDR3, as DNA: TGTGCCAGCTCACCACTTCCGGGGGGATCCTACGAGCAGTACTTC. Encoded protein: CASSPLPGGSYEQYF.

This sequence joins TRBV6-5 and TRBJ2-1, with TRBD2 identical over 7 bases. The V gene end was trimmed by 0 bases and the J gene end by 2 bases; junction bases not matched to a gene: 1. The CDR3 contains 15 residues. Germline assignment: CDR1 MNHEY and CDR2 SVGAGI. In DNA, the CDR3 is TGTGCCAGCAGTTACTCGGGGGGGACCTACAATGAGCAGTTCTTC. It specifies CASSYSGGTYNEQFF.

In its sample, this clone was seen a few times. J is TRBJ2-3 and V is TRBV6-6; 7 nucleotides line up with TRBD2. Germline V gene sequence: CDR1 MNHNY, CDR2 SVGAGI (reference sequence). The V gene end was trimmed by 3 bases and the J gene end by 4 bases; junction bases not matched to a gene: 10. This CDR3 has 16 amino acids. Written as DNA, the CDR3 is TGTGCCAGCAGTTATACCGGGACTAAAGGACCAGATACGCAGTATTTT. Translating it yields CASSYTGTKGPDTQYF.

This clone was found a few times. The V and J genes are TRBV27 and TRBJ2-1, with D maybe TRBD2 (5 bases). The CDR3 loop spans 14 amino acids. V was clipped by 3 bases and J by 3 bases, with 9 bases between them. Germline V gives CDR1 MNHEY, CDR2 SMNVEV (reference sequence). The CDR3 spells CASSFGNSYNEQFF. In DNA, the CDR3 is TGTGCCAGCAGTTTCGGGAACAGCTACAATGAGCAGTTCTTC.

This clone is deemed medium-sized. The CDR3 here is CATSEQTATGGRSYNEQFF. The DNA of the CDR3 is TGTGCCACCAGTGAGCAAACCGCTACAGGGGGTCGCTCCTACAATGAGCAGTTCTTC. This sequence joins TRBV24-1 and TRBJ2-1, with 8 bases matching TRBD1. This CDR3 has 19 amino acids. The V gene end was trimmed by 4 bases and the J gene end by 0 bases; junction bases not matched to a gene: 13. Germline V gene lookup returns CDR1 KGHDR and CDR2 SFDVKD.

This clone counts as medium-sized. The chain uses TRBV7-8 and TRBJ2-7; maybe TRBD1 (7 bases). V gave up 3 bases and J gave up 3 bases, with 12 bases separating them. Germline CDR1 reads SGHVS; CDR2 reads FQNEAQ. The CDR3 is 14 residues long. The CDR3 DNA is TGTGCCAGCAGCTTCGGGACAGCGGGCTACGAGCAGTACTTC. Amino acid sequence: CASSFGTAGYEQYF.

This clone was observed many times. One base away lies a much larger clone, so this may be a sequencing read error. The chain has TRBV6-1 and TRBJ1-2; D gene unclear. The germline CDR1 and CDR2 sequences are MNHNS and SASEGT. The CDR3 runs 14 residues. This CDR3 reads CASSEVGPAYSYTF. As DNA, the CDR3 is TGTGCCAGCAGTGAAGTTGGGCCCGCCTATAGCTACACCTTC.

V is TRBV5-1 and J is TRBJ2-3; D remains ambiguous. Germline V gene data show CDR1 as SGHRS and CDR2 as YFSETQ. Trimming shortened V by 3 bases and J by 9 bases, and 17 bases separated the two germline ends. The CDR3 is made up of 14 amino acids. The CDR3 region has the DNA TGCGCCAGCAGCTCGAGGACCGCGACGGGCACGCAGTATTTT. It yields the protein CASSSRTATGTQYF.

The chain has TRBV28 and TRBJ1-5, with D perhaps matching TRBD1 (6 bases). Germline CDR1 reads MDHEN; CDR2 reads SYDVKM. The CDR3 is made up of 17 amino acids. V was pared by 5 bases and J by 0 bases, with 17 bases between. The CDR3 loop reads CASSTTGMGFSNQPQHF. As DNA, the CDR3 is TGTGCCAGCAGTACAACAGGGATGGGCTTTAGCAATCAGCCCCAGCATTTT.

The chain joins TRBV28 to TRBJ1-4; possibly TRBD1 for D (5 bases). The CDR3 sequence is 14 residues long. In germline, CDR1 is MDHEN, CDR2 SYDVKM. Trimming removed 5 bases at V and 5 bases at J, with 12 bases between. The CDR3 here is CASSLTEFNEKLFF. The CDR3, as DNA: TGTGCCAGCAGTCTGACAGAGTTCAATGAAAAACTGTTTTTT.

This chain joins TRBV30 and TRBJ2-7; D could derive from TRBD1 or TRBD2 (5 bases each). Germline loops: CDR1 GTSNPN, CDR2 SVGIG (reference sequence). With 3 bases removed from V and 9 bases from J, the gap between germline ends came to 21 bases. There are 14 residues in the CDR3. CDR3 DNA sequence: TGTGCCTGGAGGGACCGGGACGAGGGGTTTTGGCAGTACTTC. It is translated as CAWRDRDEGFWQYF.

Comment on this clone: This likely comes from a read error, as the CDR3 has no conserved phenylalanine or tryptophan at its end. The DNA is omitted, as the CDR3 cannot be located on it reliably, and the CDR3 follows TCRdb's listing. The chain recombines TRBV6-1 with TRBJ2-7; the DNA was not used to check the table's D call, TRBD2. From its first to its last residue, the CDR3 has 16 amino acids. Per the germline V gene, CDR1 is MNHNS and CDR2 is SASEGT. CDR3 residues: CASRRTSGPSCYEQNS.

This clone was seen only once. The chain recombines TRBV18 with TRBJ2-1, with 12 nucleotides matching TRBD2. The CDR3 is made up of 16 amino acids. V was pared by 4 bases and J by 7 bases, with 8 bases of the junction left unmatched. Germline values: CDR1 KGHSH, CDR2 LQKENI. The DNA for the CDR3 is TGTGCCAGCTCACGGCCTAGCGGGGGGGCCGATAATGAGCAGTTCTTC. This translates into CASSRPSGGADNEQFF.

The genes are TRBV4-1 and TRBJ1-2; 9 bases align to TRBD1. CDR1 and CDR2 (germline): MGHRA, YSYEKL. This CDR3 comprises 14 residues. The junction had 6 bases not matched to a gene; V was cut back by 1 base and J by 9 bases. Here the CDR3 reads CASSQVDRGGSYTF. CDR3 DNA: TGCGCCAGCAGCCAAGTGGACAGGGGAGGAAGCTACACCTTC.

This clone was seen a single time. The chain uses TRBV20-1 and TRBJ2-1; 7 bases fit TRBD2. Looked up from germline, CDR1 is DFQATT and CDR2 is SNEGSKA (reference sequence). The CDR3 contains 12 residues. J was trimmed by 15 bases and V by 3 bases; bases with no gene match: 11. CDR3 sequence (DNA): TGCAGTGCTAGCAGCGGGGAAACTAGTTTGTTCTTC. Its translation: CSASSGETSLFF.

The chain carries TRBV20-1 and TRBJ1-2; TRBD1 matches 9 bases. This CDR3 comprises 17 residues. J lost 2 bases, V lost 8 bases, and 18 bases had no gene match. CDR1 and CDR2 (germline): DFQATT, SNEGSKA (reference sequence). The CDR3 bases are TGCAGTCCAACAGGGGGCCTTACTAAGGGAAGAAACTATGGCTACACCTTC. Its translation is CSPTGGLTKGRNYGYTF.

The genes are TRBV6-1 and TRBJ1-3, with D unresolved. Germline V gives CDR1 MNHNS, CDR2 SASEGT. There are 14 residues in the CDR3. Trimming stripped 5 bases from V and 4 bases from J, with 12 bases between. Here the CDR3 DNA reads TGTGCCAGCAGTCCCTCTAGGCCCGGAAACACCATATATTTT. Its translation: CASSPSRPGNTIYF.

By sample fraction, this clone is medium-sized. V gene TRBV6-1 combines with J gene TRBJ1-5; D call uncertain. Germline V gene sequence: CDR1 MNHNS, CDR2 SASEGT. There are 12 residues in the CDR3. The V and J ends lost 8 bases and 1 base respectively, with 6 bases between them. The CDR3 spells CASVTSNQPQHF. The CDR3 DNA reads TGTGCCAGCGTCACAAGCAATCAGCCCCAGCATTTT.

This clone was found a few times. This chain uses TRBV12-3 or TRBV12-4 with TRBJ2-5; the D call may be TRBD1 or TRBD2 (6 bases each). Trimming left V 2 bases short and J 0 bases short, with 13 bases between. This CDR3 is 16 amino acids long. CDR3 DNA sequence: TGTGCCAGCAGTTTATTCGGGGGCCGTGACCAAGAGACCCAGTACTTC. This codes for CASSLFGGRDQETQYF.

This clone turned up a few times. The rearrangement uses TRBV6-1 and TRBJ2-7; 8 bases agree with TRBD1. Germline CDR1 is MNHNS and CDR2 is SASEGT. V lost 5 bases, J lost 13 bases, and 10 bases stayed unmatched. The length of the CDR3 is 12 residues. CDR3 bases: TGTGCCAGCAGTCCGACAGGGGCGAAGTCCTACTTC. It specifies CASSPTGAKSYF.